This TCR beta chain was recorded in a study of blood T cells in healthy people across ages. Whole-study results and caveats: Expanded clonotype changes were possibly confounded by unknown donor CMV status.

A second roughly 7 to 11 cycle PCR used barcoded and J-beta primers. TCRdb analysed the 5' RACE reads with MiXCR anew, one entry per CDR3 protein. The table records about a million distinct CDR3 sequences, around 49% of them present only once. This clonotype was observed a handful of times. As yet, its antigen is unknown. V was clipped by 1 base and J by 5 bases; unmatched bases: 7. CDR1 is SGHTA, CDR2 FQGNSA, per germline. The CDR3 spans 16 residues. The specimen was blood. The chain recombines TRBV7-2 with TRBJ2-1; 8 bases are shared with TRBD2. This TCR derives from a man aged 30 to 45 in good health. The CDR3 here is CASSLVGGGTDNEQFF. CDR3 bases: TGTGCCAGCAGCTTAGTTGGCGGGGGGACTGACAATGAGCAGTTCTTC. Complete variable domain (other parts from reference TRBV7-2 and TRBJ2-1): GAGVSQSPSNKVTEKGKDVELRCDPISGHTALYWYRQSLGQGLEFLIYFQGNSAPDKSGLPSDRFSAERTGGSVSTLTIQRTQQEDSAVYLCASSLVGGGTDNEQFFGPGTRLTVL.